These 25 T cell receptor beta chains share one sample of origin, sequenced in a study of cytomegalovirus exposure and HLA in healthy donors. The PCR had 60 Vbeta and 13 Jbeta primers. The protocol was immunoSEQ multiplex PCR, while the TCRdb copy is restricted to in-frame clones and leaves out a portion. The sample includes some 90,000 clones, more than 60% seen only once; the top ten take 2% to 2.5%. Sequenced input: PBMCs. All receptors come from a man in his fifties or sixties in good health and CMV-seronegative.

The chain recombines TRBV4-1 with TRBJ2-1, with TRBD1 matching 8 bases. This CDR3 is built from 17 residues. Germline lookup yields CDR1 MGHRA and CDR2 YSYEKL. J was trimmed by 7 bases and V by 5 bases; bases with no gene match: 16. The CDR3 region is CASSSRNRTGRMNEQFF. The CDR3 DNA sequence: TGCGCCAGCAGCTCGAGAAACCGGACAGGGCGTATGAATGAGCAGTTCTTC.

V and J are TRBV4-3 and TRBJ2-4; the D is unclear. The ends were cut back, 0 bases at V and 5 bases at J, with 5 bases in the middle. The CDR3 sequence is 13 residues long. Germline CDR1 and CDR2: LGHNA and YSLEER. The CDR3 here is CASSQERENIQYF. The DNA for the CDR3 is TGCGCCAGCAGCCAAGAGAGAGAAAACATTCAGTACTTC.

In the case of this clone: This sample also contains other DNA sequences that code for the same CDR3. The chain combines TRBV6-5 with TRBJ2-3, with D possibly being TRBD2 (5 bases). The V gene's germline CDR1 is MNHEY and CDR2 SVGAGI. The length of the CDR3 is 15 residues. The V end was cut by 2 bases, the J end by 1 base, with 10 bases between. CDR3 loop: CASSYGGVGTDTQYF. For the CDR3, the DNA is TGTGCCAGCAGTTACGGAGGAGTCGGCACAGATACGCAGTATTTT.

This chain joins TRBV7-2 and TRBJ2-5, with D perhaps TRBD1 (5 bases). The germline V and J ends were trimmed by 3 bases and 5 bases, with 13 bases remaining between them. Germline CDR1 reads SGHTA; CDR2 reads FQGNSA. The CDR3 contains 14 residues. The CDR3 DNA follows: TGTGCCAGCAGCTTCGACAGTACCCGTGAGACCCAGTACTTC. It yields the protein CASSFDSTRETQYF.

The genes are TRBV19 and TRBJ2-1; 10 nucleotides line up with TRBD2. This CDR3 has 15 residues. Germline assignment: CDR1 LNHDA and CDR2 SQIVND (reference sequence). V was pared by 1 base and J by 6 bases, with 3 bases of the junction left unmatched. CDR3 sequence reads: CASSIVSSGSNEQFF. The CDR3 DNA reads TGTGCCAGTAGTATAGTGTCTAGCGGGAGCAATGAGCAGTTCTTC.

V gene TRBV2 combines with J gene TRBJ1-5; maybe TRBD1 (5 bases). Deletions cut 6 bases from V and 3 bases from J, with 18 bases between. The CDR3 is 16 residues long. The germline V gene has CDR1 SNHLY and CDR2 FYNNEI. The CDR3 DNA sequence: TGTGCCAGCAGGGGGGAGGCCCTGGGAAACAATCAGCCCCAGCATTTT. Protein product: CASRGEALGNNQPQHF.

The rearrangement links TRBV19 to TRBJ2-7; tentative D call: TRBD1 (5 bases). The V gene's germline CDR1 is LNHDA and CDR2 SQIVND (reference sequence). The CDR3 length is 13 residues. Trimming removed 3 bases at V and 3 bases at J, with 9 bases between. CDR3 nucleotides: TGTGCCAGTAGTATGGGGCCGAACTACGAGCAGTACTTC. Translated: CASSMGPNYEQYF.

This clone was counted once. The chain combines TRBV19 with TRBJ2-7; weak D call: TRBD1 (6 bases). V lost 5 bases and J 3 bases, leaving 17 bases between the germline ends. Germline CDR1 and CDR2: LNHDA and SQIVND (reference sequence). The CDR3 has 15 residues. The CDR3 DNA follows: TGTGCCAGTAGTCCGGGGACACTTAATAGCTACGAGCAGTACTTC. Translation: CASSPGTLNSYEQYF.

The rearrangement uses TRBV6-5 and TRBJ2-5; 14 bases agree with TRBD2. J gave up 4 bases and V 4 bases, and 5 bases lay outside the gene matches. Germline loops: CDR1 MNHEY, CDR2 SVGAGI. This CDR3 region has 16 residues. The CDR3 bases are TGTGCCAGCAGTTCCTCGGGACTAGCGGGAGTAGAGACCCAGTACTTC. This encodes CASSSSGLAGVETQYF.

The CDR3 sequence: CASSTRQGRRETQYF. CDR3 coding DNA: TGTGCCAGCAGCACCCGACAGGGAAGAAGGGAGACCCAGTACTTC. This chain uses TRBV11-1 with TRBJ2-5, with 7 positions matching TRBD1. V shed 5 bases and J 5 bases; nucleotides not matched to a gene: 11. CDR1 is SGHAT and CDR2 is FQDESV in the germline V gene (reference sequence). This CDR3 spans 15 amino acids.

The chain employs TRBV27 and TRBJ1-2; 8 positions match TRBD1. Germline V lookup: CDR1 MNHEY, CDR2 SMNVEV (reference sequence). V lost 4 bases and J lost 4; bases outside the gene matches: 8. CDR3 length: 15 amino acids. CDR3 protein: CASSSQKTGAYGYTF. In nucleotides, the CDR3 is TGTGCCAGCAGTTCCCAAAAGACAGGGGCCTATGGCTACACCTTC.

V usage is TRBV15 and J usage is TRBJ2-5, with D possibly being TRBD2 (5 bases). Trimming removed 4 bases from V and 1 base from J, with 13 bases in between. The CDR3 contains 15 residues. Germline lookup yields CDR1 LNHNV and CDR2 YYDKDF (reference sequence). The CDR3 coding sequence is TGTGCCACCAGCACCCGGGCCCGGGGCCAAGAGACCCAGTACTTC. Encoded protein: CATSTRARGQETQYF.

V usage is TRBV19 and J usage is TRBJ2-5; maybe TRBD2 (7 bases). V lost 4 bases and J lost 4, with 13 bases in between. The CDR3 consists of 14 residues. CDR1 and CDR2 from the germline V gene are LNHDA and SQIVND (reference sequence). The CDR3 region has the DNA TGTGCCAGTAGTAAGGTGCGGGGGCGAGAGACCCAGTACTTC. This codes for CASSKVRGRETQYF. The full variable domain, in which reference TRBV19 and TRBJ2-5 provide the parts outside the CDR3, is DGGITQSPKYLFRKEGQNVTLSCEQNLNHDAMYWYRQDPGQGLRLIYYSQIVNDFQKGDIAEGYSVSREKKESFPLTVTSAQKNPTAFYLCASSKVRGRETQYFGPGTRLLVL.

The CDR3 is CASSLRAANTEAFF. The CDR3 bases are TGTGCCAGCAGTTTGAGGGCCGCGAACACTGAAGCTTTCTTT. This sequence joins TRBV27 and TRBJ1-1; no firm D call. CDR3 length: 14 residues. Trimming removed 3 bases from V and 1 base from J, with 9 bases in between. Germline CDR1 is MNHEY and CDR2 is SMNVEV (reference sequence).

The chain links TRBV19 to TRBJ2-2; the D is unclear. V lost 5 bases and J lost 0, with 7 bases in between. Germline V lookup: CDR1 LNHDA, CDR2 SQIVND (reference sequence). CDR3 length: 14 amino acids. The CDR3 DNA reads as TGTGCCAGTAGTCGTCCCTCGAACACCGGGGAGCTGTTTTTT. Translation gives CASSRPSNTGELFF.

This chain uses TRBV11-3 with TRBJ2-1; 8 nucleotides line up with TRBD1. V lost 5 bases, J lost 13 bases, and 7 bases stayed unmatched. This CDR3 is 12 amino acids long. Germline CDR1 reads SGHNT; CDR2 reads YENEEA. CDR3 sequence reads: CASSLRTGQQFF. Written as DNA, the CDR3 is TGTGCCAGCAGCCTGAGGACAGGGCAACAGTTCTTC.

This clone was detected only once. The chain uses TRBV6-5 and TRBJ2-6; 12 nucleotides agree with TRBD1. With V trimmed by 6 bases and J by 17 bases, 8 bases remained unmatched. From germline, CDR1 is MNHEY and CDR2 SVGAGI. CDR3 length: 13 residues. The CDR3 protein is CASRPGQGASLTF. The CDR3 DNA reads TGTGCCAGCAGGCCGGGACAGGGGGCGTCTTTGACTTTC.

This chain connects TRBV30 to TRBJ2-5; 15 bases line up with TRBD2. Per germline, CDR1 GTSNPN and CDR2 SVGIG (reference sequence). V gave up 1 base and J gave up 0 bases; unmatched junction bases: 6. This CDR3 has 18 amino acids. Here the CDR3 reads CAWSAGLAGGSYQETQYF. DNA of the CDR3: TGTGCCTGGAGTGCGGGACTAGCGGGAGGCTCGTACCAAGAGACCCAGTACTTC.

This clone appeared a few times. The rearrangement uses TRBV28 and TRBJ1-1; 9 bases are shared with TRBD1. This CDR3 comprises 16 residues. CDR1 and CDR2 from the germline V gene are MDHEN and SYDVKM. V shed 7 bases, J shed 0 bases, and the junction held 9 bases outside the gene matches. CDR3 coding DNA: TGTGCCAGCACCCTAAAGACAGGGGGAGTGAACACTGAAGCTTTCTTT. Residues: CASTLKTGGVNTEAFF. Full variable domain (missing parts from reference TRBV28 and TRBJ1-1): DVKVTQSSRYLVKRTGEKVFLECVQDMDHENMFWYRQDPGLGLRLIYFSYDVKMKEKGDIPEGYSVSREKKERFSLILESASTNQTSMYLCASTLKTGGVNTEAFFGQGTRLTVV.

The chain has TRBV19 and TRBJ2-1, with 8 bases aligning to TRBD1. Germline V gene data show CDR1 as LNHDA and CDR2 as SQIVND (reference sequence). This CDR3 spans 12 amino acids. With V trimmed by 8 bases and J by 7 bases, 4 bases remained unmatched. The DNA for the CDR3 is TGTGCCAGTTGGACAGGGCGGAATGAGCAGTTCTTC. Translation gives CASWTGRNEQFF.

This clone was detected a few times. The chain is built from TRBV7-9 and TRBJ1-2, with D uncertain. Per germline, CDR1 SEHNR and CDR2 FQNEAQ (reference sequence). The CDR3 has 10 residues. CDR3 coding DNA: TGTGCTGCGGAAGTGGATGGCTACACCTTC. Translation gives CAAEVDGYTF.

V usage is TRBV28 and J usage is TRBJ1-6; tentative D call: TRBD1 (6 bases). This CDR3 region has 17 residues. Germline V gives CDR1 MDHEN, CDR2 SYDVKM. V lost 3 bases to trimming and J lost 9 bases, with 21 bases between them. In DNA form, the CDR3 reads TGTGCCAGCAGTTTTGGAAGGCTGACAGGAAGGGGTTCACCCCTCCACTTT. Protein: CASSFGRLTGRGSPLHF.

The chain's CDR3 is CASSAGDTYYQETQYF. DNA of the CDR3: TGTGCCAGCAGCGCCGGGGACACCTATTACCAAGAGACCCAGTACTTC. The V and J genes are TRBV9 and TRBJ2-5; D possibly corresponds to TRBD1 (6 bases). The V and J ends lost 3 bases and 0 bases respectively, with 15 bases between them. CDR1 is SGDLS and CDR2 is YYNGEE in the germline V gene. The CDR3 has 16 amino acids.

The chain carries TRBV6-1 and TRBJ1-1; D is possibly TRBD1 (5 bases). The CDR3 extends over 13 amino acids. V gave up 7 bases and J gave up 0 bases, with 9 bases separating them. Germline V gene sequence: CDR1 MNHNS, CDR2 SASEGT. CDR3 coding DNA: TGTGCCAGCACCCAGACAGTGAACACTGAAGCTTTCTTT. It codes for CASTQTVNTEAFF.

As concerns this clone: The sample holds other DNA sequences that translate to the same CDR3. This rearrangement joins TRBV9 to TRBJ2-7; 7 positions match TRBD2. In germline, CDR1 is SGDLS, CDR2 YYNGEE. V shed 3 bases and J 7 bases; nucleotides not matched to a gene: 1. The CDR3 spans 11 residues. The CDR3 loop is CASSGGGEQYF. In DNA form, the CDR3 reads TGTGCCAGCAGCGGGGGGGGTGAGCAGTACTTC.